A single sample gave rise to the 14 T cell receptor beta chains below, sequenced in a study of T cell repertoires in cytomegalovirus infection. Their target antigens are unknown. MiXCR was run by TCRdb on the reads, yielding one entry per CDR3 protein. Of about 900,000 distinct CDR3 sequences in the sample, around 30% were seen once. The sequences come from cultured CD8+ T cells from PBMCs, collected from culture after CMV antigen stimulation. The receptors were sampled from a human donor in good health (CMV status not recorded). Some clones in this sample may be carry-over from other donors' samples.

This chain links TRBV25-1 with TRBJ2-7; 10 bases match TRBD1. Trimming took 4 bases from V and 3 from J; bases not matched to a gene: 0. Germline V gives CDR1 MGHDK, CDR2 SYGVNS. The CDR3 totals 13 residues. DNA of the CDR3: TGTGCCAGCAGTGGGGACAGGGGCTACGAGCAGTACTTC. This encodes CASSGDRGYEQYF.

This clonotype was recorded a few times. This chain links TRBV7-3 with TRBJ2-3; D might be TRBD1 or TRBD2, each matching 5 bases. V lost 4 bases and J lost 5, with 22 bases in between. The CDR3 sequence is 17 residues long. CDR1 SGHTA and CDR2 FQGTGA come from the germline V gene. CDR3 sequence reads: CASSSRAIGETKDTQYF. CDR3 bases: TGTGCCAGCAGCTCTAGGGCCATAGGGGAGACGAAAGATACGCAGTATTTT.

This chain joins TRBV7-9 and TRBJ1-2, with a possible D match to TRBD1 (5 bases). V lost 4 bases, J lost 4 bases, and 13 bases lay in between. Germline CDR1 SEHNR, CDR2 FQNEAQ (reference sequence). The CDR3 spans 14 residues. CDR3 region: CASSSEGQSYGYTF. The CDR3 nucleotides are TGTGCCAGCAGCTCCGAGGGGCAGAGCTATGGCTACACCTTC.

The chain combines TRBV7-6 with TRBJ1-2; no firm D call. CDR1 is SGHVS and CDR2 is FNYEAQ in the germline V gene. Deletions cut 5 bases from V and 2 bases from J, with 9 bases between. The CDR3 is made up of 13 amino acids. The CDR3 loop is CASSARDNYGYTF. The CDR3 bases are TGTGCCAGCAGCGCCCGAGACAACTATGGCTACACCTTC.

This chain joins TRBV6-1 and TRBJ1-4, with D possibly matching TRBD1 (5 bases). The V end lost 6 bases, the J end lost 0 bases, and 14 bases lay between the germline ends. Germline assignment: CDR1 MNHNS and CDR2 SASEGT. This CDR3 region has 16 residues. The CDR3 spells CASRPGRKTTNEKLFF. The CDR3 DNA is TGTGCCAGCAGACCGGGACGAAAAACAACTAATGAAAAACTGTTTTTT.

CDR3 amino acids: CASSIPGEDTQYF. CDR3 coding DNA: TGTGCCAGCTCTATACCGGGGGAAGATACGCAGTATTTT. The chain recombines TRBV7-9 with TRBJ2-3; possibly TRBD2 for D (6 bases). CDR1 and CDR2 from the germline V gene are SEHNR and FQNEAQ (reference sequence). Trimming took off 8 bases at V and 5 bases at J, with 14 bases between the two ends. CDR3 size: 13 residues.

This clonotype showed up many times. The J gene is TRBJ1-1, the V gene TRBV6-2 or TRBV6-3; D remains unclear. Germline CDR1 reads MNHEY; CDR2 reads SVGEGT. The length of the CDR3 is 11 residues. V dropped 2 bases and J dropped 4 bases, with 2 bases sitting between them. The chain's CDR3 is CASSYPTEAFF. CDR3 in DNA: TGTGCCAGCAGTTACCCCACTGAAGCTTTCTTT.

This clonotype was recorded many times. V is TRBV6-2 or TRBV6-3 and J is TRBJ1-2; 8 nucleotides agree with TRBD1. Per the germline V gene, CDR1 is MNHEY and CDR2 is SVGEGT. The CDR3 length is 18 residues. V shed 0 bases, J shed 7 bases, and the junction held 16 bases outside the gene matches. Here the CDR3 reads CASSYSTRTGPEDGGYTF. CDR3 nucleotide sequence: TGTGCCAGCAGTTACTCGACCAGGACAGGGCCAGAAGACGGTGGCTACACCTTC.

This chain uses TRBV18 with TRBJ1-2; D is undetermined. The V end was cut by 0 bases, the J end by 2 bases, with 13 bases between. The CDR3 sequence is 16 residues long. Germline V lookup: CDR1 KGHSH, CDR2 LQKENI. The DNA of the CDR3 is TGTGCCAGCTCACCACCGGAGGGTAGGAACAACTATGGCTACACCTTC. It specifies CASSPPEGRNNYGYTF.

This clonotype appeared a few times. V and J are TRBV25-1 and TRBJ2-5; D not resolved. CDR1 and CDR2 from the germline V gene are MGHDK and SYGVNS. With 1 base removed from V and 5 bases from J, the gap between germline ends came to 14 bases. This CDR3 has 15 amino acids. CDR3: CASSEWRSDSETQYF. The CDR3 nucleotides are TGTGCCAGCAGTGAATGGCGGAGCGATTCGGAGACCCAGTACTTC. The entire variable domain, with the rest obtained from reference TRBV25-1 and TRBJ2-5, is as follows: EADIYQTPRYLVIGTGKKITLECSQTMGHDKMYWYQQDPGMELHLIHYSYGVNSTEKGDLSSESTVSRIRTEHFPLTLESARPSHTSQYLCASSEWRSDSETQYFGPGTRLLVL.

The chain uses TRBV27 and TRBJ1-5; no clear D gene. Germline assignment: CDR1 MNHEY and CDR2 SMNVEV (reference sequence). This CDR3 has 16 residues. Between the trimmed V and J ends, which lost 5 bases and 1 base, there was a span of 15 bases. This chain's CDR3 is CASSKEGGISNQPQHF. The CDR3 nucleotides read TGTGCCAGCAGTAAAGAGGGAGGAATCAGCAATCAGCCCCAGCATTTT.

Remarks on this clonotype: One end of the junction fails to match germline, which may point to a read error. The CDR3 reads CASNLWASGGYDTQYF. CDR3 nucleotide sequence: TGTGCCAGCAACTTATGGGCTAGCGGGGGTTACGATACGCAGTATTTT. The chain is built from TRBV7-6 and TRBJ2-3; TRBD2 matches at 10 bases. CDR1 and CDR2 from the germline V gene are SGHVS and FNYEAQ. The CDR3 has 16 amino acids.

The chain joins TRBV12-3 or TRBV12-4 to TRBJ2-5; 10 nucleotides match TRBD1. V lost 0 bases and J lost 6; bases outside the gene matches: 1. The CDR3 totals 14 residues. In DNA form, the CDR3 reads TGTGCCAGCAGTTTAGCGGACAGGGGGAAGACCCAGTACTTC. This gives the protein CASSLADRGKTQYF.

CDR3 in amino acids: CATQRGWNEQFF. The CDR3 DNA follows: TGTGCCACCCAGCGGGGTTGGAATGAGCAGTTCTTC. The chain has TRBV27 and TRBJ2-1; 7 bases align to TRBD2. CDR3 length equals 12 residues. CDR1 is MNHEY, CDR2 SMNVEV, per germline (reference sequence). Unmatched junction bases numbered 7, after V lost 10 bases and J lost 7 bases.